The 15 T cell receptor beta chains listed next were all sequenced from one sample in a study of response to subunit inactivated influenza vaccine. TCRdb reprocessed the RT-PCR reads via MiXCR and lists one record per CDR3 protein. The table includes hundreds of thousands of distinct CDR3 sequences, less than 20% detected once. Source: PBMCs from blood, taken about 5 days after vaccination. The receptors come from a man aged 50 to 59 who received an inactivated influenza vaccine.

In its sample, this clonotype was seen many times. The chain employs TRBV10-3 and TRBJ2-1, with 12 positions matching TRBD1. V was clipped by 6 bases and J by 9 bases; unmatched bases: 12. The CDR3 contains 16 residues. Germline V gene data show CDR1 as ENHRY and CDR2 as SYGVKD. The CDR3 nucleotides are TGTGCCATCAGCGTATTACCGGGACAGGGGGCGACTGAGCAGTTCTTC. Protein product: CAISVLPGQGATEQFF.

This clonotype has a handful of counts. This sequence joins TRBV6-2 or TRBV6-3 and TRBJ2-5; TRBD2 is a possible D gene (5 bases). V was clipped by 2 bases and J by 7 bases, with 14 bases between them. Per germline, CDR1 MNHEY and CDR2 SVGEGT. CDR3 length equals 14 residues. DNA of the CDR3: TGTGCCAGCAGTTACACGGCCTCCGCGGGGACCCAGTACTTC. Protein: CASSYTASAGTQYF.

The genes are TRBV11-2 and TRBJ2-1, with 9 bases matching TRBD2. Germline V CDR1 and CDR2: SGHAT, FQNNGV. J was trimmed by 7 bases and V by 6 bases; bases with no gene match: 4. CDR3 length equals 13 residues. CDR3 residues: CASRRLAENEQFF. The CDR3 coding sequence is TGTGCCAGCAGGAGACTAGCGGAGAATGAGCAGTTCTTC.

This sequence joins TRBV18 and TRBJ2-7, with 9 bases aligning to TRBD1. Germline CDR1 reads KGHSH; CDR2 reads LQKENI. Unmatched junction bases numbered 12, after V lost 6 bases and J lost 6 bases. The CDR3 has 15 residues. The CDR3 protein is CASSPVRDRDLEQYF. CDR3 nucleotides: TGTGCCAGCTCCCCAGTCCGGGACAGGGATCTCGAGCAGTACTTC. Filled out from reference TRBV18 and TRBJ2-7, the complete variable domain reads NAGVMQNPRHLVRRRGQEARLRCSPMKGHSHVYWYRQLPEEGLKFMVYLQKENIIDESGMPKERFSAEFPKEGPSILRIQQVVRGDSAAYFCASSPVRDRDLEQYFGPGTRLTVT.

The V and J genes are TRBV7-9 and TRBJ2-1; maybe TRBD1 (5 bases). In germline, CDR1 is SEHNR, CDR2 FQNEAQ (reference sequence). Trimming pared 5 bases from V and 2 bases from J, leaving 16 bases between. The CDR3 is made up of 16 amino acids. This chain's CDR3 is CASSVRQTLTYNEQFF. In DNA, the CDR3 is TGTGCCAGCAGCGTACGACAGACTCTTACCTACAATGAGCAGTTCTTC.

This clonotype came up many times. V and J are TRBV5-1 and TRBJ2-7, with unresolved D. Trimming cost V 1 base and J 1 base, with 6 bases left between them. This CDR3 is 13 amino acids long. Germline assignment: CDR1 SGHRS and CDR2 YFSETQ. This CDR3 reads CASSLRTSYEQYF. CDR3 coding DNA: TGCGCCAGCAGCTTGCGTACATCCTACGAGCAGTACTTC. Complete variable domain (other parts from reference TRBV5-1 and TRBJ2-7): KAGVTQTPRYLIKTRGQQVTLSCSPISGHRSVSWYQQTPGQGLQFLFEYFSETQRNKGNFPGRFSGRQFSNSRSEMNVSTLELGDSALYLCASSLRTSYEQYFGPGTRLTVT.

The chain uses TRBV6-2 or TRBV6-3 and TRBJ1-1; 9 bases are a match to TRBD1. This CDR3 spans 15 amino acids. CDR1 MNHEY and CDR2 SVGEGT come from the germline V gene. Unmatched junction bases numbered 7, after V lost 2 bases and J lost 6 bases. The CDR3 coding sequence is TGTGCCAGCAGTTACGGGACAGGGCATGGGGCTGAAGCTTTCTTT. Amino acid sequence: CASSYGTGHGAEAFF.

This clonotype was seen a handful of times. The J gene is TRBJ1-1, the V gene TRBV12-3 or TRBV12-4, with D hard to call. Trimming removed 2 bases from V and 4 bases from J, with 8 bases in between. The CDR3 is 13 residues long. CDR3 sequence: CASSLWQGTEAFF. The CDR3 DNA follows: TGTGCCAGCAGTTTATGGCAAGGCACTGAAGCTTTCTTT.

The chain employs TRBV5-5 and TRBJ2-7, with D perhaps matching TRBD2 (6 bases). Germline V lookup: CDR1 SGHKS, CDR2 YYEKEE (reference sequence). The V gene lost 2 bases and the J gene lost 1 base, with 16 bases spanning the gap. The CDR3 has 16 residues. The CDR3 DNA follows: TGTGCCAGCAGCTTTTCGTTCGCGGGACCATCCTACGAGCAGTACTTC. Translation gives CASSFSFAGPSYEQYF.

Here the CDR3 DNA reads TGTGCCACCAGTGATACCAGGGGCGTGGAGACCCAGTACTTC. This codes for CATSDTRGVETQYF. The rearrangement uses TRBV24-1 and TRBJ2-5; tentative D call: TRBD1 (6 bases). The germline gives CDR1 KGHDR, CDR2 SFDVKD. The CDR3 is 14 residues long. V lost 3 bases and J lost 5, with 12 bases in between.

Details on this clonotype: A much larger clone sits a single nucleotide away, making a read error possible. It is likely a read error, because the conserved phenylalanine at the end of the CDR3 is missing. The rearrangement links TRBV7-2 to TRBJ2-5; D uncertain. The CDR3 loop spans 14 amino acids. Germline V lookup: CDR1 SGHTA, CDR2 FQGNSA. V shed 1 base and J shed 5 bases, with 11 bases lying between them. Here the CDR3 DNA reads TGTGCCAGCAGCTTAGGGTCAATACGGGAGACCCAGTACTTA. Amino acid sequence: CASSLGSIRETQYL.

The chain joins TRBV6-1 to TRBJ1-1; D call uncertain. CDR1 and CDR2 from the germline V gene are MNHNS and SASEGT. V was clipped by 3 bases and J by 4 bases, with 9 bases between them. This CDR3 comprises 13 residues. CDR3 nucleotides: TGTGCCAGCAGTGACGAGTTGGGCACTGAAGCTTTCTTT. This codes for CASSDELGTEAFF.

The CDR3 DNA sequence: TGCGCCAGCAGCCAAGAGGAAGCCGGACTTAGAGAGCAGTACTTC. As protein: CASSQEEAGLREQYF. This chain connects TRBV4-1 to TRBJ2-7; tentative D call: TRBD2 (5 bases). The V end lost 0 bases, the J end lost 7 bases, and 16 bases lay between the germline ends. The CDR3 sequence is 15 residues long. Germline lookup yields CDR1 MGHRA and CDR2 YSYEKL.

The chain uses TRBV20-1 and TRBJ1-2; D gene unclear. The CDR3 runs 14 residues. V lost 0 bases and J 2 bases, leaving 10 bases between the germline ends. The V gene's germline CDR1 is DFQATT and CDR2 SNEGSKA (reference sequence). Here the CDR3 reads CSARDGGFNYGYTF. The CDR3 nucleotides read TGCAGTGCTAGAGACGGCGGTTTCAACTATGGCTACACCTTC.

This clonotype was detected a few times. The chain links TRBV28 to TRBJ2-1; 12 bases match TRBD2. Germline loops: CDR1 MDHEN, CDR2 SYDVKM. V trimming: 6 bases; J trimming: 6 bases; junction bases outside the gene matches: 6. This CDR3 has 15 amino acids. The CDR3 nucleotides read TGTGCCAGCAGCTCCAGACTAGCGGGAGTCAATGAGCAGTTCTTC. Protein sequence: CASSSRLAGVNEQFF.